One sample yielded the 21 T cell receptor beta chains listed below, sequenced in a study of Graves' ophthalmopathy and Graves' hyperthyroidism. CDR3 regions of TCR beta were amplified from RNA transcripts. Following a first-round RT-PCR that used HTBI primers, a second-round multiplex PCR was carried out. TCRdb re-derived calls from the multiplex PCR reads in MiXCR, one entry per CDR3 protein. The data hold 200,000 to 250,000 distinct CDR3 sequences, with under 25% observed a single time. The specimen was peripheral blood. The receptors were sampled from a woman aged 45-65 years with Graves' ophthalmopathy.

The V gene is TRBV7-8, the J gene TRBJ1-1; D unclear. Trimming left V 4 bases short and J 5 bases short, with 11 bases between. The CDR3 is 13 amino acids. The V gene's germline CDR1 is SGHVS and CDR2 FQNEAQ. CDR3 DNA sequence: TGTGCCAGCAGCTCTACCCGGGGAACTGAAGCTTTCTTT. Its protein product is CASSSTRGTEAFF.

This clonotype was seen repeatedly, ten times or more. V usage is TRBV29-1 and J usage is TRBJ1-3; perhaps TRBD1 as D (6 bases). The CDR3 sequence is 14 residues long. V lost 2 bases and J 4 bases, leaving 12 bases between the germline ends. CDR1 and CDR2 (germline): SQVTM, ANQGSEA. As DNA, the CDR3 is TGCAGCGTTGAATCAGGGGTTACCGGAAACACCATATATTTT. Its protein is CSVESGVTGNTIYF.

This clonotype was seen repeatedly, ten times or more. This chain joins TRBV6-5 and TRBJ2-2; D possibly matches TRBD1 or TRBD2 (5 bases each). From germline, CDR1 is MNHEY and CDR2 SVGAGI. The CDR3 totals 16 residues. V lost 0 bases to trimming and J lost 2 bases, with 10 bases between them. CDR3 sequence (DNA): TGTGCCAGCAGTTACTCGGCAGGGACCAACACCGGGGAGCTGTTTTTT. Translation gives CASSYSAGTNTGELFF.

The chain is built from TRBV11-3 and TRBJ2-7, with D hard to call. Trimming left V 2 bases short and J 9 bases short, with 17 bases between. Germline V gene data show CDR1 as SGHNT and CDR2 as YENEEA. The CDR3 covers 14 residues. The CDR3 spells CASSLSPNRDGQYF. The CDR3 DNA reads as TGTGCCAGCAGCTTAAGTCCCAACAGAGACGGGCAGTACTTC.

In its sample, this clonotype was seen many times. V gene TRBV5-1 combines with J gene TRBJ1-2, with D perhaps TRBD1 (5 bases). Between the trimmed V and J ends, which lost 1 base and 3 bases, there was a span of 16 bases. The V gene's germline CDR1 is SGHRS and CDR2 YFSETQ. The CDR3 is 16 residues long. CDR3 coding DNA: TGCGCCAGCAGCTTGACGGGCCAGGGAAAGGACTATGGCTACACCTTC. Translated, it gives CASSLTGQGKDYGYTF. Supplemented by reference TRBV5-1 and TRBJ1-2, the full variable domain reads KAGVTQTPRYLIKTRGQQVTLSCSPISGHRSVSWYQQTPGQGLQFLFEYFSETQRNKGNFPGRFSGRQFSNSRSEMNVSTLELGDSALYLCASSLTGQGKDYGYTFGSGTRLTVV.

This clonotype has a count of ten or more. The chain employs TRBV20-1 and TRBJ1-1; possible D gene TRBD1, 5 bases. The V end was cut by 0 bases, the J end by 7 bases, with 12 bases between. The CDR3 length is 13 residues. Germline V lookup: CDR1 DFQATT, CDR2 SNEGSKA (reference sequence). As DNA, the CDR3 is TGCAGTGCTAGAGATCGACAGTTCGGTGAAGCTTTCTTT. This codes for CSARDRQFGEAFF.

This clonotype appeared once. The rearrangement links TRBV30 to TRBJ1-5; D call uncertain. Germline assignment: CDR1 GTSNPN and CDR2 SVGIG (reference sequence). CDR3 length: 13 residues. Trimming took 1 base from V and 3 from J, leaving 7 bases between them. CDR3 nucleotides: TGTGCCTGGAGTGGTGACAACAATCAGCCCCAGCATTTT. Translation: CAWSGDNNQPQHF.

J is TRBJ2-7 and V is TRBV20-1, with D hard to call. V was shortened by 0 bases and J by 3 bases, with 15 bases between the two germline ends. This CDR3 contains 15 residues. Per germline, CDR1 DFQATT and CDR2 SNEGSKA (reference sequence). CDR3 sequence reads: CSARDLRDVRYEQYF. CDR3 DNA sequence: TGCAGTGCTAGAGATCTCCGAGACGTTCGCTACGAGCAGTACTTC.

This clonotype has ten or more counts. V gene TRBV13 combines with J gene TRBJ2-7, with D possibly being TRBD2 (5 bases). The germline V gene encodes CDR1 PRHDT and CDR2 FYEKMQ (reference sequence). The CDR3 is 13 residues long. V lost 4 bases, J lost 4 bases, and 11 bases lay in between. The CDR3 nucleotides read TGTGCCAGCAGCTCCCGCAGGAGGTACGAGCAGTACTTC. This encodes CASSSRRRYEQYF.

Many counts were recorded for this clonotype. V and J are TRBV6-1 and TRBJ1-5, with a possible D match to TRBD1 (6 bases). There are 14 residues in the CDR3. Germline lookup yields CDR1 MNHNS and CDR2 SASEGT. Deletions cut 5 bases from V and 0 bases from J, with 8 bases between. CDR3 in amino acids: CASSQDSSNQPQHF. The CDR3 coding sequence is TGTGCCAGCAGTCAGGACAGTAGCAATCAGCCCCAGCATTTT.

This clonotype has ten or more counts. This chain links TRBV7-2 with TRBJ1-1; D unresolved. This CDR3 spans 15 amino acids. Germline V CDR1 and CDR2: SGHTA, FQGNSA. Trimming took 0 bases from V and 3 from J, leaving 11 bases between them. CDR3 loop: CASSLAMGAHTEAFF. The CDR3 DNA reads TGTGCCAGCAGCTTAGCGATGGGTGCCCACACTGAAGCTTTCTTT.

The table lists this clonotype with many counts. The chain employs TRBV6-5 and TRBJ1-5, with a possible D match to TRBD1 (5 bases). CDR3 length: 14 residues. Germline V CDR1 and CDR2: MNHEY, SVGAGI. Trimming took off 1 base at V and 7 bases at J, with 11 bases between the two ends. CDR3 protein: CASSYWGPGQPQHF. The CDR3 coding sequence is TGTGCCAGCAGTTACTGGGGTCCAGGGCAGCCCCAGCATTTT.

This clonotype showed up many times. The chain combines TRBV27 with TRBJ1-1, with TRBD1 matching over 8 bases. This CDR3 is 16 amino acids long. From germline, CDR1 is MNHEY and CDR2 SMNVEV (reference sequence). V shed 6 bases and J 0 bases; nucleotides not matched to a gene: 9. The CDR3 sequence: CASSQKGDRLNTEAFF. The CDR3 nucleotides are TGTGCCAGCAGCCAGAAGGGGGACAGGTTGAACACTGAAGCTTTCTTT.

This clonotype was recorded at least ten times. The V call is TRBV28, the J call TRBJ2-7, with 10 bases that match TRBD2. With V trimmed by 7 bases and J by 3 bases, 6 bases remained unmatched. This CDR3 has 14 residues. CDR1 and CDR2 from the germline V gene are MDHEN and SYDVKM. The CDR3 nucleotides read TGTGCCAGCATTAAAGCGGGAGGGAACTACGAGCAGTACTTC. Protein: CASIKAGGNYEQYF.

This clonotype came up many times. The J gene is TRBJ1-1, the V gene TRBV15; unclear D gene. CDR1 LNHNV and CDR2 YYDKDF come from the germline V gene (reference sequence). The V and J ends lost 2 bases and 2 bases respectively, with 9 bases between them. This CDR3 comprises 14 residues. CDR3 in amino acids: CATSRQLFNTEAFF. The CDR3 bases are TGTGCCACCAGCAGACAACTCTTTAACACTGAAGCTTTCTTT.

At least ten counts were recorded for this clonotype. In DNA form, the CDR3 reads TGTGCCAGCAGCCCGGGGGATTCCTACGAGCAGTACTTC. Its protein is CASSPGDSYEQYF. V gene TRBV28 combines with J gene TRBJ2-7; a possible D gene is TRBD2 (6 bases). V was clipped by 6 bases and J by 1 base, with 10 bases between them. In germline, CDR1 is MDHEN, CDR2 SYDVKM. CDR3 length: 13 amino acids.

This clonotype was counted at least ten times. The rearrangement links TRBV29-1 to TRBJ1-2; 8 bases are shared with TRBD1. The CDR3 totals 15 residues. CDR1 SQVTM and CDR2 ANQGSEA come from the germline V gene. Germline trimming cut 6 bases from V and 7 bases from J; bases unmatched to any gene: 16. The CDR3 sequence: CSVLLLGQGWGGYTF. CDR3 sequence (DNA): TGCAGCGTCCTTTTGCTCGGACAGGGATGGGGTGGCTACACCTTC. Complete variable domain (other parts from reference TRBV29-1 and TRBJ1-2): SAVISQKPSRDICQRGTSLTIQCQVDSQVTMMFWYRQQPGQSLTLIATANQGSEATYESGFVIDKFPISRPNLTFSTLTVSNMSPEDSSIYLCSVLLLGQGWGGYTFGSGTRLTVV.

This clonotype was found a few times. The chain is built from TRBV27 and TRBJ2-4, with D tentatively TRBD1 (5 bases). Germline V gives CDR1 MNHEY, CDR2 SMNVEV (reference sequence). The germline V and J ends were trimmed by 8 bases and 4 bases, with 15 bases remaining between them. CDR3 length equals 14 residues. The CDR3 spells CASGYGAGKNIQYF. As DNA, the CDR3 is TGTGCCAGCGGGTATGGGGCTGGGAAAAACATTCAGTACTTC.

J is TRBJ2-7 and V is TRBV6-1; the D gene is possibly TRBD1 (5 bases). With 6 bases removed from V and 3 bases from J, the gap between germline ends came to 12 bases. The CDR3 is 13 residues long. The germline V gene has CDR1 MNHNS and CDR2 SASEGT. The CDR3 sequence: CASRKTDGYEQYF. CDR3 nucleotides: TGTGCCAGCAGAAAGACAGACGGCTACGAGCAGTACTTC.

This clonotype was seen repeatedly, ten times or more. The genes are TRBV6-1 and TRBJ2-7, with 8 positions matching TRBD2. This CDR3 spans 15 amino acids. The V gene end was trimmed by 7 bases and the J gene end by 2 bases; junction bases not matched to a gene: 10. Germline V gene sequence: CDR1 MNHNS, CDR2 SASEGT. CDR3 nucleotide sequence: TGTGCCAGCACCAAAACGGGTAGCGGGACCTACGAGCAGTACTTC. Translated, it gives CASTKTGSGTYEQYF.

This clonotype was detected a few times. V usage is TRBV7-2 and J usage is TRBJ2-7, with TRBD1 matching 9 bases. The CDR3 spans 15 residues. Per germline, CDR1 SGHTA and CDR2 FQGNSA. Trimming at V came to 5 bases and at J to 3 bases, leaving 8 bases not matched to a gene. CDR3 amino acids: CASSPDRGEFYEQYF. CDR3 sequence (DNA): TGTGCCAGCAGCCCGGACAGGGGAGAGTTCTACGAGCAGTACTTC.